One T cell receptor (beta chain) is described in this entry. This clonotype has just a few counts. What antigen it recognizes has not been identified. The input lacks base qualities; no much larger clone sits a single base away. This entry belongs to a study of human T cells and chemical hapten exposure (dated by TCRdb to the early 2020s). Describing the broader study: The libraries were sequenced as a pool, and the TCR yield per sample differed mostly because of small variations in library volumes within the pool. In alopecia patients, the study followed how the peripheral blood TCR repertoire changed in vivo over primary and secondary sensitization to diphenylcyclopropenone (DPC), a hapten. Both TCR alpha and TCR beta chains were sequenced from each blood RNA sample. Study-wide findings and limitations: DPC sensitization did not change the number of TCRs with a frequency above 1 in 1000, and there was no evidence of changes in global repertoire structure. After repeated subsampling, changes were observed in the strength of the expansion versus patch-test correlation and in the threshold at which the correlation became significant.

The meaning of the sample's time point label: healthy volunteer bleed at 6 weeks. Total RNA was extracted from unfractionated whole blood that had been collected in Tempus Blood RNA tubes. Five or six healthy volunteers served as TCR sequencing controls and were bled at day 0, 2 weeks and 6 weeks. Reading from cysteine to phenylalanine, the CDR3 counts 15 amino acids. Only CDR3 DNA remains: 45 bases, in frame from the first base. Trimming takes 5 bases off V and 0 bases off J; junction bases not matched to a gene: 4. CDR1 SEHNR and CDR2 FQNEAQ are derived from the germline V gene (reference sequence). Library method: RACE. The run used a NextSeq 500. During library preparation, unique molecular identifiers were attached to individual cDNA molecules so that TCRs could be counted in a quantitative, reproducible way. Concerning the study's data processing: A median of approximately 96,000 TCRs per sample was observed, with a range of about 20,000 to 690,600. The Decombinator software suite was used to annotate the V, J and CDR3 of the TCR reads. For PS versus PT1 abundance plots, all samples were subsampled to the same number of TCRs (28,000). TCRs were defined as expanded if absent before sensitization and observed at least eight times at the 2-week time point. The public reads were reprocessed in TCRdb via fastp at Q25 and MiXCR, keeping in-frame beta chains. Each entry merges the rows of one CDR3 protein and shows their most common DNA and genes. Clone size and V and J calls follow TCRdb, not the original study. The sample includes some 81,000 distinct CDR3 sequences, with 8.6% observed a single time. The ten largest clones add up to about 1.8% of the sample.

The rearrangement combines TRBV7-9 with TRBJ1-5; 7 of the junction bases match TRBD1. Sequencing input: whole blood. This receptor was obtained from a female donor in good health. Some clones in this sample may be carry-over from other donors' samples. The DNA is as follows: TGTGCCAGCAGCCGCGGACAGGATAGCAATCAGCCCCAGCATTTT. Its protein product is CASSRGQDSNQPQHF.